This T cell receptor (beta chain) was captured by sequencing in a study of immune evolution from preneoplasia to lung adenocarcinoma. Germline CDR1 reads SGHRS; CDR2 reads YFSETQ. V lost 0 bases to trimming and J lost 1 base, with 3 bases between them. The CDR3 is 13 amino acids. Generated by immunoSEQ multiplex PCR, the TCRdb table keeps only in-frame clones and is missing some. The data contain about 11,000 clones, roughly 88% of them seen just once; the ten biggest clones take up roughly 3.6%. Resections took place in Japan or China from about 2013 to 2017. H&E slides confirmed each diagnosis, reviewed by two pathologists independently. Macro-dissection enriched premalignant or tumor cells before nucleic acid extraction. Notes on the study in general: Normal lung had the highest top T cell clone frequencies.

Comment on this clone: The antigen remains undetermined.

The sequence derives from a person aged 70 to 85 with invasive lung adenocarcinoma. The chain couples TRBV5-1 to TRBJ2-3; D gene uncertain. Sequenced sample: FFPE invasive lung adenocarcinoma tissue. The CDR3 region is CASSLDGTDTQYF. The CDR3, as DNA: TGCGCCAGCAGCTTGGATGGCACAGATACGCAGTATTTT. Using reference TRBV5-1 and TRBJ2-3 for the parts outside the CDR3, the full variable domain is KAGVTQTPRYLIKTRGQQVTLSCSPISGHRSVSWYQQTPGQGLQFLFEYFSETQRNKGNFPGRFSGRQFSNSRSEMNVSTLELGDSALYLCASSLDGTDTQYFGPGTRLTVL.